One sample yielded the 29 T cell receptor beta chains listed below, sequenced in a study of T-cell reconstitution after alpha-beta-depleted transplantation in children. Preparation of the TCRbeta library involved a method that used unique molecular identifiers. TCRdb re-analysed the PCR reads in MiXCR, keeping a single row per CDR3 protein. This sample has approximately 230,000 distinct CDR3 sequences, with roughly 25% found just once. Here the sequenced sample was PBMCs, mostly from graft donor cells, taken 360 days after TCRalphabeta/CD19-depleted stem cell transplant. These receptors came from a female patient between 2 and 15 years old who had a stem cell transplant for congenital amegakaryocytic thrombocytopenia, so the T cells may come from the graft donor.

The rearrangement links TRBV20-1 to TRBJ2-7; D is tentatively TRBD1 or TRBD2 (7 bases each). CDR3 size: 16 residues. Germline V CDR1 and CDR2: DFQATT, SNEGSKA (reference sequence). Trimming stripped 5 bases from V and 1 base from J, with 21 bases between. CDR3 sequence: CSADLKGASGSYEQYF. CDR3 nucleotides: TGCAGTGCTGACTTAAAGGGGGCTAGCGGATCCTACGAGCAGTACTTC.

The DNA for the CDR3 is TGTGCCAGCAGTTTAGGCTCGCTAACCCGCACAGATACGCAGTATTTT. Encoded protein: CASSLGSLTRTDTQYF. The chain joins TRBV28 to TRBJ2-3; D gene uncertain. CDR1 and CDR2 from the germline V gene are MDHEN and SYDVKM. This CDR3 contains 16 residues. V was pared by 2 bases and J by 1 base, with 13 bases between.

This clonotype appeared a few times. The CDR3 loop reads CASSYNPGTYNEQFF. The CDR3 nucleotides are TGCGCCAGCAGCTATAACCCCGGGACTTACAATGAGCAGTTCTTC. This rearrangement joins TRBV4-1 to TRBJ2-1, with D possibly TRBD2 on 6 matching bases. V lost 5 bases to trimming and J lost 4 bases, with 15 bases between them. The CDR3 is 15 residues long. Germline CDR1 is MGHRA and CDR2 is YSYEKL.

The J gene is TRBJ2-1, the V gene TRBV20-1; a possible D gene is TRBD2 (5 bases). The CDR3 is 14 amino acids. V was trimmed by 3 bases and J by 5 bases, leaving 14 bases between them. Germline CDR1 DFQATT, CDR2 SNEGSKA (reference sequence). DNA of the CDR3: TGCAGTGCTAGTCACAGCGGCAAGAACAATGAGCAGTTCTTC. Translating it yields CSASHSGKNNEQFF.

In this sample, this clonotype turned up a few times. The rearrangement uses TRBV6-1 and TRBJ2-7; the match to TRBD1 covers 11 bases. Trimming at V came to 7 bases and at J to 6 bases, leaving 14 bases not matched to a gene. CDR3 length: 16 residues. Germline CDR1 reads MNHNS; CDR2 reads SASEGT. The DNA of the CDR3 is TGTGCCAGCATCCTTACTACCGGGACAGGGGGGCGCGAGCAGTACTTC. Translated: CASILTTGTGGREQYF.

This clonotype was counted between two and nine times. V usage is TRBV6-2 or TRBV6-3 and J usage is TRBJ2-1; tentatively, D is TRBD2 (5 bases). This CDR3 comprises 15 residues. Germline CDR1 MNHEY, CDR2 SVGEGT. The V gene lost 1 base and the J gene lost 9 bases, with 16 bases spanning the gap. In DNA form, the CDR3 reads TGTGCCAGCAGTTACTTGGCGTCCGTTGGGAGTGAGCAGTTCTTC. Amino acids: CASSYLASVGSEQFF.

The rearrangement uses TRBV29-1 and TRBJ2-2; 10 bases fit TRBD2. V shed 7 bases and J 7 bases; nucleotides not matched to a gene: 6. CDR3 length equals 13 residues. Per germline, CDR1 SQVTM and CDR2 ANQGSEA. CDR3 residues: CSAGTSVIGELFF. The CDR3 bases are TGCAGCGCCGGGACTAGCGTGATCGGGGAGCTGTTTTTT.

The chain carries TRBV27 and TRBJ1-1, with a possible D match to TRBD1 (5 bases). The CDR3 is 16 residues long. CDR1 is MNHEY, CDR2 SMNVEV, per germline (reference sequence). Trimming pared 0 bases from V and 4 bases from J, leaving 15 bases between. CDR3 loop: CASSLSRGRLPTEAFF. The CDR3 DNA sequence: TGTGCCAGCAGTTTATCGCGGGGCCGACTGCCCACTGAAGCTTTCTTT.

Concerning this clonotype: Just one base apart from a much larger clone, this may be a read error. The rearrangement joins TRBV28 to TRBJ2-7, with a tentative D call TRBD1 (5 bases). Germline V gives CDR1 MDHEN, CDR2 SYDVKM. The CDR3 contains 13 residues. V lost 2 bases to trimming and J lost 2 bases, with 7 bases between them. CDR3 amino acids: CASSLVQAYEQYF. In nucleotides, the CDR3 is TGTGCCAGCAGTTTAGTACAGGCCTACGAGCAGTACTTC.

Many counts were recorded for this clonotype. This chain uses TRBV25-1 with TRBJ2-4, with no clear D. The CDR3 is made up of 15 amino acids. Germline-derived CDR1 and CDR2 are MGHDK and SYGVNS. V lost 1 base and J lost 6, with 13 bases in between. CDR3 sequence (DNA): TGTGCCAGCAGTGAATTGGTGGGGTTGTCAAACATTCAGTACTTC. The encoded protein is CASSELVGLSNIQYF.

This clonotype came up a few times. The chain is built from TRBV3-1 and TRBJ2-5, with 7 bases identical to TRBD1. The J segment lost 8 bases and the V segment lost 4 bases, leaving 10 bases of the junction unmatched. CDR1 LGHDT and CDR2 YNNKEL come from the germline V gene (reference sequence). CDR3 length: 14 residues. CDR3 coding DNA: TGTGCCAGCAGCCGTGGGCGACAGGGCGGTACCCAGTACTTC. Protein product: CASSRGRQGGTQYF.

The chain recombines TRBV20-1 with TRBJ2-7; 7 nucleotides agree with TRBD1. Germline-derived CDR1 and CDR2 are DFQATT and SNEGSKA (reference sequence). V shed 3 bases, J shed 0 bases, and the junction held 8 bases outside the gene matches. This CDR3 is 15 amino acids long. The CDR3 here is CSASPLGTASYEQYF. The CDR3 DNA is TGCAGTGCTAGTCCCCTTGGGACAGCCTCCTACGAGCAGTACTTC.

This clonotype was seen only a few times. One end of the junction fails to match germline, which may point to a read error. The genes are TRBV20-1 and TRBJ1-1; D uncertain. Per germline, CDR1 DFQATT and CDR2 SNEGSKA (reference sequence). The CDR3 is 13 amino acids. This CDR3 reads CSAHEGRNTEAFF. The CDR3 nucleotides are TGCAGTGCCCATGAGGGCAGGAACACTGAAGCCTTCTTT.

V usage is TRBV5-1 and J usage is TRBJ2-1; D not resolved. This CDR3 region has 15 residues. The germline V gene encodes CDR1 SGHRS and CDR2 YFSETQ. Between the trimmed V and J ends, which lost 5 bases and 7 bases, there was a span of 19 bases. The CDR3 DNA follows: TGCGCCAGCAGGGTTTCGGTGGGCTTAGGGAATGAGCAGTTCTTC. Translation gives CASRVSVGLGNEQFF.

The chain employs TRBV6-5 and TRBJ1-1; D is unresolved. CDR1 and CDR2 (germline): MNHEY, SVGAGI. The CDR3 has 18 amino acids. The V and J ends lost 6 bases and 4 bases respectively, with 27 bases between them. CDR3 sequence (DNA): TGTGCCAGCAGCCTTACAAGGACCCATGGGGAAGTGGGCACTGAAGCTTTCTTT. Its protein is CASSLTRTHGEVGTEAFF.

The chain employs TRBV28 and TRBJ1-4; D is undetermined. Germline CDR1 is MDHEN and CDR2 is SYDVKM. This CDR3 has 14 amino acids. Trimming shortened V by 7 bases and J by 5 bases, and 14 bases separated the two germline ends. This CDR3 is CASTEALRNEKLFF. The CDR3 DNA sequence: TGTGCCAGCACCGAGGCCCTTAGGAATGAAAAACTGTTTTTT.

This chain links TRBV7-9 with TRBJ2-1; perhaps D is TRBD1 or TRBD2 (5 bases each). CDR1 SEHNR and CDR2 FQNEAQ come from the germline V gene (reference sequence). The CDR3 totals 15 residues. The V gene lost 1 base and the J gene lost 3 bases, with 10 bases spanning the gap. The CDR3 spells CASSLVGGFYNEQFF. The CDR3 nucleotides read TGTGCCAGCAGCTTAGTTGGGGGATTCTACAATGAGCAGTTCTTC.

The rearrangement joins TRBV7-9 to TRBJ2-1; D remains unclear. The V gene lost 1 base and the J gene lost 7 bases, with 8 bases spanning the gap. The CDR3 is made up of 13 amino acids. Per germline, CDR1 SEHNR and CDR2 FQNEAQ (reference sequence). The CDR3 DNA reads TGTGCCAGCAGCTTAGACTGCATTAATGAGCAGTTCTTC. Amino acid sequence: CASSLDCINEQFF.

This clonotype was found a few times. This chain links TRBV2 with TRBJ2-2; D uncertain. Germline values: CDR1 SNHLY, CDR2 FYNNEI. The CDR3 covers 15 residues. Trimming shortened V by 1 base and J by 6 bases, and 12 bases separated the two germline ends. CDR3 coding DNA: TGTGCCAGCAGTGAAGAAAGGGTTTGGCCCGGGGAGCTGTTTTTT. Its protein product is CASSEERVWPGELFF.

The rearrangement joins TRBV12-3 or TRBV12-4 to TRBJ2-1; unclear D gene. The ends were cut back, 5 bases at V and 11 bases at J, with 19 bases in the middle. The CDR3 consists of 14 residues. CDR3 residues: CASSPLRARIKQFF. CDR3 coding DNA: TGTGCCAGCAGTCCCCTACGGGCCCGAATCAAGCAGTTCTTC.

There are many counts of this clonotype. The chain carries TRBV5-1 and TRBJ2-7; TRBD2 aligns across 14 bases. Germline V gives CDR1 SGHRS, CDR2 YFSETQ. With V trimmed by 4 bases and J by 5 bases, 17 bases remained unmatched. The CDR3 spans 19 residues. CDR3 bases: TGCGCCAGCAGCCTGTCCTTCGCCGGGACTAGCGGGAGTTGGGACGAGCAGTACTTC. Protein: CASSLSFAGTSGSWDEQYF.

This clonotype was counted only a few times. The rearrangement uses TRBV20-1 and TRBJ2-5; no firm D call. The germline V gene has CDR1 DFQATT and CDR2 SNEGSKA (reference sequence). The CDR3 is 11 amino acids. Deletions cut 5 bases from V and 3 bases from J, with 7 bases between. The chain's CDR3 is CSASPKETQYF. The CDR3 region has the DNA TGCAGTGCTTCACCAAAAGAGACCCAGTACTTC.

V is TRBV12-3 or TRBV12-4 and J is TRBJ1-1, with D unresolved. The CDR3 spans 13 residues. Deletions cut 5 bases from V and 4 bases from J, with 11 bases between. The CDR3 region is CASSRVVGTEAFF. The CDR3 DNA reads as TGTGCCAGCAGTCGGGTTGTGGGCACTGAAGCTTTCTTT.

The chain joins TRBV19 to TRBJ2-1; D may be TRBD1 (5 bases). The CDR3 totals 14 residues. The germline gives CDR1 LNHDA, CDR2 SQIVND (reference sequence). V gave up 9 bases and J gave up 5 bases, with 17 bases separating them. The chain's CDR3 is CASRSPRANNEQFF. As DNA, the CDR3 is TGTGCCAGCCGATCTCCCAGGGCCAACAATGAGCAGTTCTTC.

This clonotype was seen a few times. The V gene is TRBV7-9, the J gene TRBJ2-7; 12 bases are shared with TRBD2. Unmatched junction bases numbered 2, after V lost 5 bases and J lost 3 bases. CDR1 is SEHNR, CDR2 FQNEAQ, per germline (reference sequence). The CDR3 length is 14 residues. The CDR3 protein is CASSTGLAGYEQYF. The CDR3 DNA sequence: TGTGCCAGCAGCACGGGACTAGCGGGCTACGAGCAGTACTTC.

This clonotype was detected a few times. CDR3 sequence (DNA): TGTGCCAGCTCGCGGACAGGGGCGAACGCCTATGGCTACACCTTC. It codes for CASSRTGANAYGYTF. The chain is built from TRBV18 and TRBJ1-2; 9 nucleotides agree with TRBD1. This CDR3 has 15 amino acids. After removal of 6 bases from V and 4 bases from J, the junction contained 9 bases not matched to a gene. Germline assignment: CDR1 KGHSH and CDR2 LQKENI.

V usage is TRBV27 and J usage is TRBJ2-7, with D maybe TRBD1 (7 bases). This CDR3 spans 16 amino acids. Germline V gene lookup returns CDR1 MNHEY and CDR2 SMNVEV (reference sequence). V was clipped by 0 bases and J by 1 base, with 13 bases between them. CDR3 bases: TGTGCCAGCAGTTTATCCGCGGGACAGCGATCCTACGAGCAGTACTTC. It encodes CASSLSAGQRSYEQYF.

The chain has TRBV4-2 and TRBJ2-2; the D gene is possibly TRBD2 (6 bases). The V gene's germline CDR1 is LGHNA and CDR2 YNFKEQ. The CDR3 covers 16 residues. The germline V and J ends were trimmed by 4 bases and 0 bases, with 12 bases remaining between them. The CDR3 coding sequence is TGTGCCAGCAGCCCACGCGGGGCCTCGAACACCGGGGAGCTGTTTTTT. This sequence encodes CASSPRGASNTGELFF.

This clonotype came up a few times. The chain combines TRBV5-5 with TRBJ1-3, with TRBD1 matching over 7 bases. The length of the CDR3 is 14 residues. V dropped 0 bases and J dropped 4; count of bases not matched to a gene: 1. The germline V gene has CDR1 SGHKS and CDR2 YYEKEE (reference sequence). In nucleotides, the CDR3 is TGTGCCAGCAGCTTGGGACAGGGAGGAAACACCATATATTTT. It specifies CASSLGQGGNTIYF.